Detailed here is one T cell receptor beta chain. The repertoire was sequenced with immunoSEQ multiplex PCR; TCRdb's copy has only in-frame clones and lacks some. The repertoire includes roughly 150,000 clones, roughly four fifths of them detected once, and roughly 9.6% sits in the top ten. These data come from a study of blood T cell repertoires in COVID-19. Germline V CDR1 and CDR2: SGHNT, YYREEE (reference sequence). The CDR3 has 17 amino acids. Between the trimmed V and J ends, which lost 0 bases and 0 bases, there was a span of 14 bases. Sequenced: peripheral blood. The chain combines TRBV5-4 with TRBJ2-3, with a weak D call TRBD2 (6 bases). The receptor comes from a man aged 55 to 70 with active or convalescent COVID-19. CDR3 protein: CASSLDYGRRSTDTQYF. The CDR3 DNA follows: TGTGCCAGCAGCTTGGATTACGGGAGAAGGAGCACAGATACGCAGTATTTT. Drawing the rest from reference TRBV5-4 and TRBJ2-3, the complete variable domain is ETGVTQSPTHLIKTRGQQVTLRCSSQSGHNTVSWYQQALGQGPQFIFQYYREEENGRGNFPPRFSGLQFPNYSSELNVNALELDDSALYLCASSLDYGRRSTDTQYFGPGTRLTVL.